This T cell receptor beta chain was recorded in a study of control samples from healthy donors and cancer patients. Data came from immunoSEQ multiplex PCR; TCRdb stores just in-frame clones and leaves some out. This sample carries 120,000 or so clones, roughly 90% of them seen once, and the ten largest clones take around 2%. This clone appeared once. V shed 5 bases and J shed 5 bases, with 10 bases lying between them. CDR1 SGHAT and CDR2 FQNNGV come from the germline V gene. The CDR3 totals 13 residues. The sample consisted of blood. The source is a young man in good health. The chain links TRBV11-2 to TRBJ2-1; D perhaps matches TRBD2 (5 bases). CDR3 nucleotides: TGTGCCAGCAGCCGTGGACTTAACAATGAGCAGTTCTTC. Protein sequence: CASSRGLNNEQFF.